This T cell receptor (beta chain) derives from a study of cytomegalovirus exposure and HLA in healthy donors. Here immunoSEQ multiplex PCR was the method, and the copy in TCRdb shows in-frame clones only, minus some. The sample carries around 300,000 clones, nearly 90% recorded once. Trimming took off 4 bases at V and 6 bases at J, with 22 bases between the two ends. The CDR3 has 16 residues. Germline V CDR1 and CDR2: SGHVS, FNYEAQ. The chain links TRBV7-6 to TRBJ2-7, with TRBD2 as a possible D gene (6 bases). The receptor comes from a man in his thirties or forties in good health and CMV-seronegative. Specimen: PBMCs. This CDR3 is CASSSSLAGLSSEQYF. Written as DNA, the CDR3 is TGTGCCAGCAGCTCCTCATTGGCCGGACTATCATCCGAGCAGTACTTC.